The rows below give T cell receptor beta chains drawn from one sample of a study of somatic mutations in cytotoxic T cells in rheumatoid arthritis. Clones were read by immunoSEQ multiplex PCR, and TCRdb kept only the in-frame ones, dropping some. The repertoire holds some 40,000 clones, with under 85% as singletons. What was sequenced was CD8+ T cells sorted from blood. These receptor sequences come from a middle-aged man in good health. The CDR3 runs from the conserved cysteine through the conserved F or W. The order of the fields is clone size, V gene, D gene, J gene, CDR3 protein, CDR3 DNA. A D gene is named only where the DNA matches it firmly. Clone size appears in some rows only: once, few, many, or a class for an expanded clone.

NA	TRBV11-2	NA	TRBJ1-1	CASSKRTAMNTEAFF	TGTGCCAGCAGTAAAAGGACGGCTATGAACACTGAAGCTTTCTTT
NA	TRBV5-4	NA	TRBJ1-3	CASSSPGNTIYF	TGTGCCAGCAGCTCCCCTGGAAACACCATATATTTT
NA	TRBV25-1	NA	TRBJ1-5	CASSDHYQPQHF	TGTGCCAGCAGTGATCACTATCAGCCCCAGCATTTT
NA	TRBV25-1	NA	TRBJ2-1	CASSSHFNEQFF	TGTGCCAGCAGTTCCCACTTCAATGAGCAGTTCTTC
few	TRBV19	NA	TRBJ2-7	CASSIDQTWEQYF	TGTGCCAGTAGTATAGATCAAACGTGGGAGCAGTACTTC
NA	TRBV6-5	NA	TRBJ2-7	CASSYVQGYEQYF	TGTGCCAGCAGTTACGTACAGGGCTACGAGCAGTACTTC
NA	TRBV30	NA	TRBJ1-5	CAWSPIRGYSNQPQHF	TGTGCCTGGAGCCCCATAAGGGGTTATAGCAATCAGCCCCAGCATTTT
NA	TRBV10-1	NA	TRBJ2-7	CASSEDGKQYF	TGCGCCAGCAGTGAAGACGGGAAGCAGTACTTC
once	TRBV7-9	NA	TRBJ2-7	CASRTGPYSYEQYF	TGTGCCAGCAGAACGGGGCCTTACTCCTACGAGCAGTACTTC
NA	TRBV7-3	TRBD2	TRBJ2-1	CASSPLAGVYNEQFF	TGTGCCAGCAGCCCCCTAGCGGGAGTTTACAATGAGCAGTTCTTC
once	TRBV2	NA	TRBJ2-1	CASSDKGPVYNEQFF	TGTGCCAGCAGTGATAAGGGACCGGTCTACAATGAGCAGTTCTTC
few	TRBV27	NA	TRBJ1-4	CASSPHPRTNEKLFF	TGTGCCAGCAGTCCCCACCCGAGGACTAATGAAAAACTGTTTTTT
few	TRBV7-9	NA	TRBJ2-7	CASSLGVYEQYF	TGTGCCAGCAGCTTAGGTGTCTACGAGCAGTACTTC
NA	TRBV4-1	TRBD1	TRBJ1-1	CASSLGQLNTEAFF	TGCGCCAGCAGCTTGGGACAGCTGAACACTGAAGCTTTCTTT